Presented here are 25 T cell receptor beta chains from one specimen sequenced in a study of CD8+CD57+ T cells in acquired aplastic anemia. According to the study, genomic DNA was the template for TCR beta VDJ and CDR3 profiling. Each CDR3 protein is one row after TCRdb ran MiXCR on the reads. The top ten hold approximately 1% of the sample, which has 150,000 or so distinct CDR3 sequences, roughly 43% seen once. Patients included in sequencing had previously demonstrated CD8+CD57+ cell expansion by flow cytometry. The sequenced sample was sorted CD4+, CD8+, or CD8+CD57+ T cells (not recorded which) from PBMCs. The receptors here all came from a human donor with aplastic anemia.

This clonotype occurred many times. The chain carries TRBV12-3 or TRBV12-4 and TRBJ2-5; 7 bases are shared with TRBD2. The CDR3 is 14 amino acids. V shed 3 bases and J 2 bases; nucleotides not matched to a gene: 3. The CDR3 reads CASSFGGGQETQYF. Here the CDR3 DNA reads TGTGCCAGCAGTTTTGGGGGGGGGCAAGAGACCCAGTACTTC.

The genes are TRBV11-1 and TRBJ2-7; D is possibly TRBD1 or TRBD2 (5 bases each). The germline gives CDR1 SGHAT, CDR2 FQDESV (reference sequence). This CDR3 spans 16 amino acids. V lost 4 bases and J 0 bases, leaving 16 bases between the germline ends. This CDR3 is CASSSPGRGNSYEQYF. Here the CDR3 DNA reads TGTGCCAGCAGCTCTCCGGGACGGGGCAACTCCTACGAGCAGTACTTC. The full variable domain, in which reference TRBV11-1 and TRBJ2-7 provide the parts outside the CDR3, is EAEVAQSPRYKITEKSQAVAFWCDPISGHATLYWYRQILGQGPELLVQFQDESVVDDSQLPKDRFSAERLKGVDSTLKIQPAELGDSAMYLCASSSPGRGNSYEQYFGPGTRLTVT.

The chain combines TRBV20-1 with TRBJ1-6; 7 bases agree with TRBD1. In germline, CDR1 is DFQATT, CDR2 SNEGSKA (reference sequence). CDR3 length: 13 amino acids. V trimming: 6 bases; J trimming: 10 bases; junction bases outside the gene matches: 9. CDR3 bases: TGCAGTGCCCTGACAGGGTTGGAATCACCCCTCCACTTT. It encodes CSALTGLESPLHF.

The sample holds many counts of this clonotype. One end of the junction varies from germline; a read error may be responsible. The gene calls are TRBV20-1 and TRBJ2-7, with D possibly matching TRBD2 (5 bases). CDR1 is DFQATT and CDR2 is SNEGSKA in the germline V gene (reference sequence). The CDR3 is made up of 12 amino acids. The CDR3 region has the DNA TGCAGTGCTGGAGACGGGACCTACGAGCAGTACTTC. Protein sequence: CSAGDGTYEQYF.

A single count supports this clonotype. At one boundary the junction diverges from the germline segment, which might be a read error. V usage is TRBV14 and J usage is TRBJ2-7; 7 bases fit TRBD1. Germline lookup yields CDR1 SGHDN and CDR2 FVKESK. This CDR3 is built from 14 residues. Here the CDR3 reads CASSGRGQRYERYF. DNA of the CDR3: TGTGCCAGCAGCGGACGGGGACAGCGCTACGAGCGGTACTTC.

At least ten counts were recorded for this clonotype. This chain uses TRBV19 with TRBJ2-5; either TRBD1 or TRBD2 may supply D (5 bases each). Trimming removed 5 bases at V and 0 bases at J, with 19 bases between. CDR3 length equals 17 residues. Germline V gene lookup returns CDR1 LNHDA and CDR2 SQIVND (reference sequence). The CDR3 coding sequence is TGTGCCAGTAGTCCCCGGGGCCGGGGTCGGTACCAAGAGACCCAGTACTTC. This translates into CASSPRGRGRYQETQYF.

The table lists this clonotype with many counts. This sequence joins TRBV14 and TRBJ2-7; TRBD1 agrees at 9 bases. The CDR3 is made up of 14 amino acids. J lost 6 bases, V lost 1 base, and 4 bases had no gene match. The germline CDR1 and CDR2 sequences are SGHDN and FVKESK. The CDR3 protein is CASSQVDRGVEQYF. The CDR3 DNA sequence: TGTGCCAGCAGCCAAGTCGACAGGGGGGTCGAGCAGTACTTC. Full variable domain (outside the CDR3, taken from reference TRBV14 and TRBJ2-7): EAGVTQFPSHSVIEKGQTVTLRCDPISGHDNLYWYRRVMGKEIKFLLHFVKESKQDESGMPNNRFLAERTGGTYSTLKVQPAELEDSGVYFCASSQVDRGVEQYFGPGTRLTVT.

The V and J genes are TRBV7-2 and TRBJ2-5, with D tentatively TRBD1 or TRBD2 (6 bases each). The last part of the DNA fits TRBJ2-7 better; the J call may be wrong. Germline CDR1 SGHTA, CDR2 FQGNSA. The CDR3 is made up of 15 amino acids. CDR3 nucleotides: TGTGCCAGCAGCTGGGGGGTAGGGGACACCTACGAGCAGTACTTC. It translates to CASSWGVGDTYEQYF.

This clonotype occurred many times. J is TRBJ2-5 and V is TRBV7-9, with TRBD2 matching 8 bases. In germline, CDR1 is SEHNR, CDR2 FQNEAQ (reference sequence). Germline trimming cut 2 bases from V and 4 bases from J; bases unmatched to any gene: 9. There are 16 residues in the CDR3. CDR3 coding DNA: TGTGCCAGCAGCTTACTCGCGGGGGGCCGGGGAGAGACCCAGTACTTC. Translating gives CASSLLAGGRGETQYF.

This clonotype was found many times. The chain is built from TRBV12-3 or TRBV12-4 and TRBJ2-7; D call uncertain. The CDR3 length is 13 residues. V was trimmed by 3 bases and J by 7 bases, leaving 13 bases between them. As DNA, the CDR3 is TGTGCCAGCAGTTTTTCCGGTAATCGGGAGCAGTACTTC. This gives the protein CASSFSGNREQYF.

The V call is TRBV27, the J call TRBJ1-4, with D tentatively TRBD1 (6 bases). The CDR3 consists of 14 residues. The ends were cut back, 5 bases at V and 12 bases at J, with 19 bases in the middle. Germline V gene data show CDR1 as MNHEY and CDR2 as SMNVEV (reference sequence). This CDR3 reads CASSPRGLGGELFF. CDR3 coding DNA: TGTGCCAGCAGTCCACGGGGCCTGGGGGGCGAACTGTTTTTT.

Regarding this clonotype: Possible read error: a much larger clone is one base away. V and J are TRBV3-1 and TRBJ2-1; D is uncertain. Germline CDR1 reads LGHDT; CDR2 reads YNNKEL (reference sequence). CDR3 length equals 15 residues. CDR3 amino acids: CASSQVVQLYNGQFF. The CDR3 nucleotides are TGTGCCAGCAGCCAAGTTGTTCAGCTCTACAATGGGCAGTTCTTC.

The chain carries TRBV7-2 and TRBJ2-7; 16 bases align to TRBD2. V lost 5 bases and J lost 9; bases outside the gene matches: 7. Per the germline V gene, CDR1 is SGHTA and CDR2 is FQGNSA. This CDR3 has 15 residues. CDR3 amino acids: CASSRQGTSGGVQYF. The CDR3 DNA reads TGTGCCAGCAGCCGTCAGGGGACTAGCGGGGGGGTGCAGTACTTC.

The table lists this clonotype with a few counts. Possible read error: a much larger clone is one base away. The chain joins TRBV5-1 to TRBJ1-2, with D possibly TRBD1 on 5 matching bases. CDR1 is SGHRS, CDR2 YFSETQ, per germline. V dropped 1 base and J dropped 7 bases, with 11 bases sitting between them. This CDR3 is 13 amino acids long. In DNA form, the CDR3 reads TGCGCCAGCAGCTTGCAGGGTGCCTGTGGCTACACCTTC. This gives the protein CASSLQGACGYTF.

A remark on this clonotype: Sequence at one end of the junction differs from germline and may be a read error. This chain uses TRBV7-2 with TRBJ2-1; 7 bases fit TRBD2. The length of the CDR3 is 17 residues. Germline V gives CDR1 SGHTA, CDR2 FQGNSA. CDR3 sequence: CASSLAGSGLMYNEQFF. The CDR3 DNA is TGTGCCAGTAGCTTAGCGGGCTCGGGCCTAATGTACAATGAGCAGTTCTTC.

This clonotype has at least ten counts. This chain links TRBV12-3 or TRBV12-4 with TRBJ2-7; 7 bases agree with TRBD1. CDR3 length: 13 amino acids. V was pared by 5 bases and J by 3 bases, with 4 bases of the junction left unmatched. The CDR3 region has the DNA TGTGCCAGCAGTAGCCACAGGGGCTACGAGCAGTACTTC. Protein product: CASSSHRGYEQYF.

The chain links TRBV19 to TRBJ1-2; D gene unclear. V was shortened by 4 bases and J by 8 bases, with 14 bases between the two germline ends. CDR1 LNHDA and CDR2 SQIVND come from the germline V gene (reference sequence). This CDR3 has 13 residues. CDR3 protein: CASSTLDGIGYTF. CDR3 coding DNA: TGTGCCAGTAGTACGTTAGACGGTATCGGCTACACCTTC. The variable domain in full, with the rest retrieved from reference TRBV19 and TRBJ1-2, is DGGITQSPKYLFRKEGQNVTLSCEQNLNHDAMYWYRQDPGQGLRLIYYSQIVNDFQKGDIAEGYSVSREKKESFPLTVTSAQKNPTAFYLCASSTLDGIGYTFGSGTRLTVV.

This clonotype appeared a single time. CDR3 in DNA: TGCAGCGTTGAAGGGTCTGTGGGAAAACCCTACGAGCAGTACTTC. The encoded protein is CSVEGSVGKPYEQYF. V usage is TRBV29-1 and J usage is TRBJ2-7; D is unresolved. The length of the CDR3 is 15 residues. Looked up from germline, CDR1 is SQVTM and CDR2 is ANQGSEA. Trimming shortened V by 1 base and J by 2 bases, and 15 bases separated the two germline ends.

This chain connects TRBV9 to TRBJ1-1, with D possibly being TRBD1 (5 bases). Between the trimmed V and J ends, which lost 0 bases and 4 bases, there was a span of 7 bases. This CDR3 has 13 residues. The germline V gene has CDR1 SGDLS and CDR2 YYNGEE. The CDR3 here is CASSVGQGTEAFF. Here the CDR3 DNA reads TGTGCCAGCAGCGTAGGTCAGGGCACTGAAGCTTTCTTT.

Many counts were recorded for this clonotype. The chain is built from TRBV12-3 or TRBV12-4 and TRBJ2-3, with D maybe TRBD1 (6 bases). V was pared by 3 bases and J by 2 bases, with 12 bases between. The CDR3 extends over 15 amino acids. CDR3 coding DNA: TGTGCCAGCAGTTTCGGGACACAGGCCACAGATACGCAGTATTTT. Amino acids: CASSFGTQATDTQYF.

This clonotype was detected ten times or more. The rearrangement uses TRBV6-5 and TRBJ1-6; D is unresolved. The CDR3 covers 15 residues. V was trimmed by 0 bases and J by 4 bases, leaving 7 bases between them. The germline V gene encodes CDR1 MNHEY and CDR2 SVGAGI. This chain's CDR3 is CASSYSNQYNSPLHF. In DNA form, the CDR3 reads TGTGCCAGCAGTTACTCGAATCAGTATAATTCACCCCTCCACTTT.

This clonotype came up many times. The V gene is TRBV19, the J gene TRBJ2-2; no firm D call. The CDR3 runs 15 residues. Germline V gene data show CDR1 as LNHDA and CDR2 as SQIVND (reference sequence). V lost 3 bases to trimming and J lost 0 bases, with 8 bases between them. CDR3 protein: CASSIAATNTGELFF. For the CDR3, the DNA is TGTGCCAGTAGTATTGCAGCGACGAACACCGGGGAGCTGTTTTTT. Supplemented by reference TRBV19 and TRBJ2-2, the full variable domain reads DGGITQSPKYLFRKEGQNVTLSCEQNLNHDAMYWYRQDPGQGLRLIYYSQIVNDFQKGDIAEGYSVSREKKESFPLTVTSAQKNPTAFYLCASSIAATNTGELFFGEGSRLTVL.

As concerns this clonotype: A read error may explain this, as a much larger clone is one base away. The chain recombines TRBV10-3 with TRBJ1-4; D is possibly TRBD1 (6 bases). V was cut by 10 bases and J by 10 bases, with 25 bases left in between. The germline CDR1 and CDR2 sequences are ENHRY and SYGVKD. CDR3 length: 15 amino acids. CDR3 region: CASTDGWGASGKLFF. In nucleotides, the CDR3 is TGTGCCAGCACCGATGGGTGGGGGGCTTCAGGAAAACTGTTTTTT.

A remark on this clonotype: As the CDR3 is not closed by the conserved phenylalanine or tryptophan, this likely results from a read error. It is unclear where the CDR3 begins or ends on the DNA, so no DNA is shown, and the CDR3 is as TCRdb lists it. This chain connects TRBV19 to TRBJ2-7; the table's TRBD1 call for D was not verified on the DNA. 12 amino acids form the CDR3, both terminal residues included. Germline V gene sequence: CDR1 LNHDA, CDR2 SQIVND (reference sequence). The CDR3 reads CASSDRFYERYL.

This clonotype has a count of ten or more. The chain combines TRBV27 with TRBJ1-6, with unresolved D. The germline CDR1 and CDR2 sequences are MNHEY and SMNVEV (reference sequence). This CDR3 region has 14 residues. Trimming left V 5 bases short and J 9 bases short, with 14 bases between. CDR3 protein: CASSRREGTSPLHF. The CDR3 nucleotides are TGTGCCAGCAGTCGAAGGGAGGGTACTTCACCCCTCCACTTT.